What follows are 32 T cell receptor beta chains derived from one specimen sequenced in a study of cytomegalovirus exposure and HLA in healthy donors (dated by TCRdb to the late 2010s). The receptor library was made with the immunoSEQ multiplex PCR assay. The multiplex PCR relied on a mix of 60 forward primers for TCR Vbeta segments and 13 reverse primers for TCR Jbeta segments. Drawn from immuneACCESS, this table holds only the in-frame rearrangements with V and J called that TCRdb kept. Clones are partly lost; checked studies trace under half to an unresolved V gene and leave the rest unexplained. Within this sample are 150,000 to 200,000 clones, with 76% of them counted one time only. Together, the top ten hold around 1.6% of the sample. The sequenced material came from PBMCs. The receptors were sampled from a man aged 18 to 29 in good health and CMV-seronegative.

The chain links TRBV6-5 to TRBJ2-7; no clear D. The CDR3 consists of 15 residues. CDR1 and CDR2 from the germline V gene are MNHEY and SVGAGI. The V and J ends lost 4 bases and 0 bases respectively, with 13 bases between them. The CDR3 coding sequence is TGTGCCAGCAGTTTTCAGCACGGGTCCTCCTACGAGCAGTACTTC. Translation: CASSFQHGSSYEQYF.

The chain links TRBV5-1 to TRBJ1-1, with D unclear. Per germline, CDR1 SGHRS and CDR2 YFSETQ. The CDR3 spans 14 residues. Trimming shortened V by 0 bases and J by 3 bases, and 9 bases separated the two germline ends. CDR3 nucleotide sequence: TGCGCCAGCAGCTTGGCCGCGGCGGACACTGAAGCTTTCTTT. It translates to CASSLAAADTEAFF.

V and J are TRBV4-1 and TRBJ2-7; the D gene is possibly TRBD2 (6 bases). Germline V gives CDR1 MGHRA, CDR2 YSYEKL. Trimming removed 1 base at V and 2 bases at J, with 9 bases between. This CDR3 is 14 amino acids long. CDR3 sequence: CASSQAEGTYEQYF. CDR3 nucleotides: TGCGCCAGCAGCCAAGCGGAGGGGACCTACGAGCAGTACTTC.

CDR3: CASSFRTSEYNEQFF. The CDR3 coding sequence is TGTGCCAGCAGCTTTCGGACTAGCGAGTACAATGAGCAGTTCTTC. The J gene is TRBJ2-1, the V gene TRBV11-2; 9 nucleotides agree with TRBD2. Germline CDR1 is SGHAT and CDR2 is FQNNGV. This CDR3 has 15 amino acids. V gave up 3 bases and J gave up 4 bases; unmatched junction bases: 4.

The J gene is TRBJ1-2, the V gene TRBV28; the D gene is possibly TRBD1 (6 bases). Germline values: CDR1 MDHEN, CDR2 SYDVKM. V lost 3 bases, J lost 0 bases, and 8 bases lay in between. CDR3 size: 14 residues. CDR3 in amino acids: CASSLQGPNYGYTF. For the CDR3, the DNA is TGTGCCAGCAGTTTGCAGGGGCCTAACTATGGCTACACCTTC.

The chain employs TRBV10-3 and TRBJ1-5, with D uncertain. This CDR3 contains 14 residues. Between the trimmed V and J ends, which lost 0 bases and 4 bases, there was a span of 7 bases. Germline CDR1 and CDR2: ENHRY and SYGVKD. The chain's CDR3 is CAISESLRNQPQHF. Here the CDR3 DNA reads TGTGCCATCAGTGAGTCCCTCAGAAATCAGCCCCAGCATTTT.

V usage is TRBV6-5 and J usage is TRBJ2-3, with 8 positions matching TRBD2. The CDR3 length is 16 residues. J was trimmed by 2 bases and V by 0 bases; bases with no gene match: 4. Germline loops: CDR1 MNHEY, CDR2 SVGAGI. CDR3 residues: CASSYSSGGNTDTQYF. Here the CDR3 DNA reads TGTGCCAGCAGTTACTCGAGCGGGGGAAACACAGATACGCAGTATTTT.

This sequence joins TRBV10-3 and TRBJ1-2, with 7 bases identical to TRBD1. V trimming: 3 bases; J trimming: 0 bases; junction bases outside the gene matches: 1. The germline gives CDR1 ENHRY, CDR2 SYGVKD. This CDR3 is built from 14 residues. In nucleotides, the CDR3 is TGTGCCATCAGTGAAGGGACAGCTAACTATGGCTACACCTTC. Its protein product is CAISEGTANYGYTF.

This clone was found once. The gene calls are TRBV6-1 and TRBJ1-2; tentative D call: TRBD1 (5 bases). The CDR3 loop spans 11 amino acids. V lost 4 bases, J lost 5 bases, and 5 bases lay in between. Germline CDR1 is MNHNS and CDR2 is SASEGT. The CDR3 DNA is TGTGCCAGCAGTGGGACATATGGCTACACCTTC. Protein: CASSGTYGYTF.

A note on this clone: The sample has other DNA sequences that encode this CDR3 too. This rearrangement joins TRBV27 to TRBJ2-3; 7 bases are shared with TRBD2. V lost 5 bases, J lost 2 bases, and 4 bases stayed unmatched. CDR3 length: 14 residues. Germline loops: CDR1 MNHEY, CDR2 SMNVEV (reference sequence). The CDR3, as DNA: TGTGCCAGCAGTCCAGGGACTAACACAGATACGCAGTATTTT. The encoded protein is CASSPGTNTDTQYF.

The rearrangement uses TRBV18 and TRBJ1-6, with TRBD1 matching over 9 bases. The germline CDR1 and CDR2 sequences are KGHSH and LQKENI. V shed 4 bases and J 1 base; nucleotides not matched to a gene: 8. The CDR3 consists of 18 residues. CDR3 sequence: CASSLMDRGRSYNSPLHF. CDR3 sequence (DNA): TGTGCCAGCTCACTCATGGACAGGGGAAGGTCCTATAATTCACCCCTCCACTTT.

This chain connects TRBV7-9 to TRBJ1-1, with a tentative D call TRBD1 (6 bases). The CDR3 contains 17 residues. The V gene's germline CDR1 is SEHNR and CDR2 FQNEAQ (reference sequence). Trimming took off 7 bases at V and 3 bases at J, with 24 bases between the two ends. CDR3 DNA: TGTGCCAGCACCAGCACTCGGACAGCCCCTTCTTACACTGAAGCTTTCTTT. Its translation is CASTSTRTAPSYTEAFF.

This chain connects TRBV5-6 to TRBJ1-1; 7 positions match TRBD1. Germline trimming cut 0 bases from V and 0 bases from J; bases unmatched to any gene: 2. The CDR3 contains 15 residues. Germline V lookup: CDR1 SGHDT, CDR2 YYEEEE. CDR3 sequence reads: CASSLVGQLNTEAFF. The CDR3 coding sequence is TGTGCCAGCAGCTTGGTGGGACAGCTGAACACTGAAGCTTTCTTT.

The chain couples TRBV4-1 to TRBJ1-2; D ambiguous. Trimming cost V 2 bases and J 0 bases, with 10 bases left between them. CDR3 size: 15 residues. Looked up from germline, CDR1 is MGHRA and CDR2 is YSYEKL. In DNA form, the CDR3 reads TGCGCCAGCAGCCAAAGCCCCAATGCTAACTATGGCTACACCTTC. This encodes CASSQSPNANYGYTF.

This clone was seen a single time. Other DNA sequences of this sample code for an identical CDR3. The chain employs TRBV11-2 and TRBJ2-5, with 13 bases lining up with TRBD2. This CDR3 is built from 16 residues. Trimming cost V 1 base and J 5 bases; bases outside gene matches: 4. CDR1 and CDR2 from the germline V gene are SGHAT and FQNNGV. CDR3: CASSLGTSGGRETQYF. The CDR3 DNA sequence: TGTGCCAGCAGCTTAGGGACTAGCGGGGGAAGGGAGACCCAGTACTTC.

This clone was recorded at least ten times. This chain joins TRBV19 and TRBJ1-1; a weak D match, TRBD1 (5 bases). The CDR3 sequence is 14 residues long. Trimming stripped 4 bases from V and 5 bases from J, with 14 bases between. Germline assignment: CDR1 LNHDA and CDR2 SQIVND (reference sequence). The DNA of the CDR3 is TGTGCCAGTAGTAGTCCAGGGCTGGCGACTGAAGCTTTCTTT. It yields the protein CASSSPGLATEAFF.

The chain links TRBV6-1 to TRBJ1-1, with D possibly being TRBD1 (5 bases). Germline V gene lookup returns CDR1 MNHNS and CDR2 SASEGT. V dropped 2 bases and J dropped 3 bases, with 19 bases sitting between them. The CDR3 is 17 amino acids. For the CDR3, the DNA is TGTGCCAGCAGTGAACTTGTAGGGGCAGGGTTAGACACTGAAGCTTTCTTT. It encodes CASSELVGAGLDTEAFF.

The chain recombines TRBV7-9 with TRBJ2-1; TRBD2 matches 9 bases. The CDR3 loop spans 16 amino acids. Germline V gives CDR1 SEHNR, CDR2 FQNEAQ (reference sequence). V lost 5 bases, J lost 9 bases, and 14 bases stayed unmatched. The CDR3 reads CASSPASKRGVGEQFF. CDR3 nucleotides: TGTGCCAGCAGCCCAGCCTCCAAGCGGGGGGTAGGTGAGCAGTTCTTC.

The chain uses TRBV6-5 and TRBJ2-7, with D perhaps TRBD1 (6 bases). CDR3 length: 16 amino acids. V lost 2 bases, J lost 0 bases, and 14 bases lay in between. CDR1 and CDR2 (germline): MNHEY, SVGAGI. In DNA, the CDR3 is TGTGCCAGCAGTTACCACCTTACAGGGAACTCCTACGAGCAGTACTTC. This codes for CASSYHLTGNSYEQYF.

This rearrangement joins TRBV5-1 to TRBJ1-2; 8 positions match TRBD1. The CDR3 extends over 13 amino acids. Losses at the gene ends were 4 bases for V and 2 bases for J; bases not matched to a gene: 1. The V gene's germline CDR1 is SGHRS and CDR2 YFSETQ. CDR3 bases: TGCGCCAGCAGCCCAGGGGGCAACTATGGCTACACCTTC. As protein: CASSPGGNYGYTF.

The chain couples TRBV6-1 to TRBJ1-6, with 10 bases that match TRBD1. Germline V gene data show CDR1 as MNHNS and CDR2 as SASEGT. The ends lost 7 bases at V and 7 bases at J; junction bases unmatched: 4. The length of the CDR3 is 14 residues. The CDR3 sequence is CASTGQGGNSPLHF. In DNA, the CDR3 is TGTGCCAGCACTGGACAGGGGGGGAATTCACCCCTCCACTTT.

This clone was detected a few times. This chain links TRBV7-8 with TRBJ2-3; 8 nucleotides match TRBD1. V dropped 5 bases and J dropped 9; count of bases not matched to a gene: 4. CDR3 length: 12 amino acids. From germline, CDR1 is SGHVS and CDR2 FQNEAQ. The CDR3 bases are TGTGCCAGCAGCGATGACAGGGGAACGCAGTATTTT. As protein: CASSDDRGTQYF.

The V and J genes are TRBV18 and TRBJ2-7; 8 bases agree with TRBD2. V shed 1 base and J 7 bases; nucleotides not matched to a gene: 6. The CDR3 runs to 14 residues. Looked up from germline, CDR1 is KGHSH and CDR2 is LQKENI. The CDR3 sequence is CASSPQRLASEQYF. The CDR3 region has the DNA TGTGCCAGCTCACCACAGAGACTAGCGTCTGAGCAGTACTTC. The full variable domain, with the rest looked up from reference TRBV18 and TRBJ2-7, is NAGVMQNPRHLVRRRGQEARLRCSPMKGHSHVYWYRQLPEEGLKFMVYLQKENIIDESGMPKERFSAEFPKEGPSILRIQQVVRGDSAAYFCASSPQRLASEQYFGPGTRLTVT.

The rearrangement uses TRBV30 and TRBJ1-6; D is ambiguous. Germline loops: CDR1 GTSNPN, CDR2 SVGIG (reference sequence). The ends were cut back, 2 bases at V and 14 bases at J, with 13 bases in the middle. This CDR3 is 12 amino acids long. The CDR3 region has the DNA TGTGCCTGGAGTCGCGCAGGCCAAACCCTCCACTTT. This sequence encodes CAWSRAGQTLHF.

The gene calls are TRBV19 and TRBJ1-2, with no clear D. Germline V gene lookup returns CDR1 LNHDA and CDR2 SQIVND (reference sequence). CDR3 size: 16 residues. V shed 5 bases and J shed 5 bases, with 21 bases lying between them. The CDR3 coding sequence is TGTGCCAGTAGTCTCGGAATGGCGGGGAGGGAATATGGCTACACCTTC. Translated: CASSLGMAGREYGYTF. Using reference TRBV19 and TRBJ1-2 for the parts outside the CDR3, the full variable domain is DGGITQSPKYLFRKEGQNVTLSCEQNLNHDAMYWYRQDPGQGLRLIYYSQIVNDFQKGDIAEGYSVSREKKESFPLTVTSAQKNPTAFYLCASSLGMAGREYGYTFGSGTRLTVV.

This clone occurred a few times. V usage is TRBV10-3 and J usage is TRBJ2-1; 8 bases fit TRBD2. This CDR3 is built from 17 residues. CDR1 and CDR2 (germline): ENHRY, SYGVKD. Trimming removed 3 bases from V and 7 bases from J; junction bases left unmatched: 14. CDR3 residues: CAISDPGGGGQKNEQFF. CDR3 bases: TGTGCCATCAGTGACCCTGGGGGCGGGGGGCAGAAAAATGAGCAGTTCTTC.

The gene calls are TRBV5-4 and TRBJ2-5, with 8 bases matching TRBD2. The CDR3 totals 17 residues. Germline-derived CDR1 and CDR2 are SGHNT and YYREEE (reference sequence). V dropped 0 bases and J dropped 1; count of bases not matched to a gene: 8. The CDR3 loop reads CASSLGFGGAAQETQYF. In nucleotides, the CDR3 is TGTGCCAGCAGCTTGGGGTTCGGGGGGGCCGCCCAAGAGACCCAGTACTTC. Full variable domain (remainder filled in from reference TRBV5-4 and TRBJ2-5): ETGVTQSPTHLIKTRGQQVTLRCSSQSGHNTVSWYQQALGQGPQFIFQYYREEENGRGNFPPRFSGLQFPNYSSELNVNALELDDSALYLCASSLGFGGAAQETQYFGPGTRLLVL.

The V gene is TRBV2, the J gene TRBJ2-5; 7 positions agree with TRBD1. Germline V gives CDR1 SNHLY, CDR2 FYNNEI. The CDR3 is 15 residues long. Trimming removed 6 bases from V and 2 bases from J; junction bases left unmatched: 9. The CDR3 region has the DNA TGTGCCAGCAGCGGTACCGGGACAGCTCAAGAGACCCAGTACTTC. This translates into CASSGTGTAQETQYF.

The rearrangement links TRBV5-1 to TRBJ2-5, with TRBD2 matching over 9 bases. Germline lookup yields CDR1 SGHRS and CDR2 YFSETQ. The V gene end was trimmed by 7 bases and the J gene end by 2 bases; junction bases not matched to a gene: 9. The CDR3 runs 15 residues. The CDR3 bases are TGCGCCAGCGGATTTGGCGGGGGGGGGCAAGAGACCCAGTACTTC. Translation: CASGFGGGGQETQYF.

V usage is TRBV10-2 and J usage is TRBJ1-6, with no clear D. CDR1 is WSHSY, CDR2 SAAADI, per germline. Trimming removed 6 bases from V and 0 bases from J, with 3 bases in between. The CDR3 runs 13 residues. The CDR3 DNA follows: TGCGCCAGCAGCTTCTCCTATAATTCACCCCTCCACTTT. Residues: CASSFSYNSPLHF.

The V gene is TRBV18, the J gene TRBJ1-4; tentatively, D is TRBD1 (6 bases). CDR1 and CDR2 (germline): KGHSH, LQKENI. The CDR3 contains 14 residues. Trimming took 5 bases from V and 7 from J, leaving 14 bases between them. CDR3 bases: TGTGCCAGCTCATCGGACAGAGGAGGTGAAAAACTGTTTTTT. This gives the protein CASSSDRGGEKLFF. Looking up the rest from reference TRBV18 and TRBJ1-4 gives the full variable domain: NAGVMQNPRHLVRRRGQEARLRCSPMKGHSHVYWYRQLPEEGLKFMVYLQKENIIDESGMPKERFSAEFPKEGPSILRIQQVVRGDSAAYFCASSSDRGGEKLFFGSGTQLSVL.

The chain couples TRBV19 to TRBJ1-5; D is uncertain. The germline CDR1 and CDR2 sequences are LNHDA and SQIVND (reference sequence). This CDR3 contains 13 residues. V was trimmed by 1 base and J by 2 bases, leaving 3 bases between them. The CDR3 sequence: CASSIAGNQPQHF. The CDR3 nucleotides read TGTGCCAGTAGTATAGCCGGCAATCAGCCCCAGCATTTT.